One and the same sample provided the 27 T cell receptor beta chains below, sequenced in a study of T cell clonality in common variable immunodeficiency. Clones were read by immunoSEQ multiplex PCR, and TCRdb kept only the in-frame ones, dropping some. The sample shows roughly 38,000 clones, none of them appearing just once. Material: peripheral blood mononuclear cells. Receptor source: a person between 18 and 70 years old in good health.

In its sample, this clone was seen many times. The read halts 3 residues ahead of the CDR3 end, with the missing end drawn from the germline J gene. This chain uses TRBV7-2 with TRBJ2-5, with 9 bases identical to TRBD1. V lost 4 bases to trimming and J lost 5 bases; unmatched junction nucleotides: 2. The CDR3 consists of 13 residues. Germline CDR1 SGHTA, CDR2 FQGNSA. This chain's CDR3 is CASSSTGGETQYF. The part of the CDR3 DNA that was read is TGTGCCAGCAGCTCGACAGGGGGGGAGACC.

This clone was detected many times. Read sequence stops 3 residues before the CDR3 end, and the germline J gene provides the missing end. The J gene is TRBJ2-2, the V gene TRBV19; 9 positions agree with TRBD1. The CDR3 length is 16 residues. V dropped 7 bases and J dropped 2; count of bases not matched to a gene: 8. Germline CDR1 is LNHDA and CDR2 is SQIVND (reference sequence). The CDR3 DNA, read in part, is TGTGCCAGTAACGGAGGGGGACAGGGTAACACCGGGGAG. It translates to CASNGGGQGNTGE. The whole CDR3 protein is CASNGGGQGNTGELFF. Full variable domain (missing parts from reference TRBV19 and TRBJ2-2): DGGITQSPKYLFRKEGQNVTLSCEQNLNHDAMYWYRQDPGQGLRLIYYSQIVNDFQKGDIAEGYSVSREKKESFPLTVTSAQKNPTAFYLCASNGGGQGNTGELFFGEGSRLTVL.

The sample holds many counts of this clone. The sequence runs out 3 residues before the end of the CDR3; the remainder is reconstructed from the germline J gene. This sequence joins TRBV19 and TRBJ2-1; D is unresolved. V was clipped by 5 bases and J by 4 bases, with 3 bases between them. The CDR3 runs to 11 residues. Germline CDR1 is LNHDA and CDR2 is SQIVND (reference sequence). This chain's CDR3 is CASSVYNEQFF. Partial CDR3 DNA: TGTGCCAGTAGTGTATACAATGAG.

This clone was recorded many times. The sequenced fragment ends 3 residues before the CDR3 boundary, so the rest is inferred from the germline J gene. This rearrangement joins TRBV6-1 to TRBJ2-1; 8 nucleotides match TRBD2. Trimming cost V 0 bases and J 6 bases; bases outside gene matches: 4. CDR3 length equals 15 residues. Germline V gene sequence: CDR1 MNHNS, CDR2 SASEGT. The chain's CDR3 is CASSEASGSSNEQFF. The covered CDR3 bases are TGTGCCAGCAGTGAAGCGAGCGGGAGTAGCAATGAG.

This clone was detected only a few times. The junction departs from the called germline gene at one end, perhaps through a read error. CDR3 DNA, as far as it was read: TGTTCCAGCAGCTCTAGCCTGAACACTGAA. Protein product: CSSSSSLNTE. The full CDR3 sequence reads CSSSSSLNTEAFF. This chain uses TRBV7-9 with TRBJ1-1; D gene unclear. The CDR3 end is not reached by the read, which stops 3 residues before it; the germline J gene fills it in. CDR3 size: 13 residues. The germline V gene encodes CDR1 SEHNR and CDR2 FQNEAQ (reference sequence).

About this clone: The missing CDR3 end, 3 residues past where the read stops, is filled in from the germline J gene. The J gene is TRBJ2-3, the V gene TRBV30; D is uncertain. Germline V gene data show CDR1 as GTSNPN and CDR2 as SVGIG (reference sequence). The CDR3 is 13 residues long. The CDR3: CAWSVGQEETQYF. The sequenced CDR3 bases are TGTGCCTGGAGTGTGGGTCAGGAAGAGACG.

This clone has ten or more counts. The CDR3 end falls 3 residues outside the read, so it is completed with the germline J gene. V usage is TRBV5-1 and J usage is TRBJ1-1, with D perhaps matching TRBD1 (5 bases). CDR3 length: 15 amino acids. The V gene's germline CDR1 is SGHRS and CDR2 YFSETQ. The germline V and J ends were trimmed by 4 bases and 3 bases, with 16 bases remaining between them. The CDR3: CASSHNSRVDTEAFF. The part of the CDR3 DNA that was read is TGCGCCAGCAGCCATAATTCCAGGGTTGACACTGAA.

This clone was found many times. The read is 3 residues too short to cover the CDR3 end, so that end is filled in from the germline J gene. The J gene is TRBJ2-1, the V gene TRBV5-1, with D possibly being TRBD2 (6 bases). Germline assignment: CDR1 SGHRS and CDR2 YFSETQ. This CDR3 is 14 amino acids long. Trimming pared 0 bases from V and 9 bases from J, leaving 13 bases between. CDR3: CASSLDLAWSEQFF. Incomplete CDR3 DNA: TGCGCCAGCAGCTTGGATCTAGCGTGGTCTGAG. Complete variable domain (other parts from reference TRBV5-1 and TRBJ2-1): KAGVTQTPRYLIKTRGQQVTLSCSPISGHRSVSWYQQTPGQGLQFLFEYFSETQRNKGNFPGRFSGRQFSNSRSEMNVSTLELGDSALYLCASSLDLAWSEQFFGPGTRLTVL.

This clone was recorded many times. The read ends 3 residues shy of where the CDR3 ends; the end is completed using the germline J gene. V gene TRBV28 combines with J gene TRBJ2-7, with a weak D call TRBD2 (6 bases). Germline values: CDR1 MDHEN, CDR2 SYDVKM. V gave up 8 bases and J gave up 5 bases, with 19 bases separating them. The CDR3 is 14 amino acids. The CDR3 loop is CASVPGGSNHEQYF. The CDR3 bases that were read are TGTGCCAGCGTCCCCGGAGGGTCTAATCACGAG. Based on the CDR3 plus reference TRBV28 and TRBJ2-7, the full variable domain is DVKVTQSSRYLVKRTGEKVFLECVQDMDHENMFWYRQDPGLGLRLIYFSYDVKMKEKGDIPEGYSVSREKKERFSLILESASTNQTSMYLCASVPGGSNHEQYFGPGTRLTVT.

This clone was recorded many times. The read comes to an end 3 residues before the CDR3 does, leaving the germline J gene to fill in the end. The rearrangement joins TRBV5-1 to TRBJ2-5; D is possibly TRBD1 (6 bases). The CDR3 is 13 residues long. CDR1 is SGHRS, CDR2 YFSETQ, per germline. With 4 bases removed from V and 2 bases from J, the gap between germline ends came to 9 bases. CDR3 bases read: TGCGCCAGCAGCGTGGACAGACAAGAGACC. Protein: CASSVDRQET. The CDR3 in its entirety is CASSVDRQETQYF.

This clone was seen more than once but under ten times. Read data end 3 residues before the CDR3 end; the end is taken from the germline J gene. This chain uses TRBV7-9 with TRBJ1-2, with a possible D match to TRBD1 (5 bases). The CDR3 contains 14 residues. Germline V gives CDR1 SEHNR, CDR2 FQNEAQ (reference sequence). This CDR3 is CASSLMGWDYDYTF. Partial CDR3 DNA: TGTGCCAGCAGCTTAATGGGGTGGGACTACGAC.

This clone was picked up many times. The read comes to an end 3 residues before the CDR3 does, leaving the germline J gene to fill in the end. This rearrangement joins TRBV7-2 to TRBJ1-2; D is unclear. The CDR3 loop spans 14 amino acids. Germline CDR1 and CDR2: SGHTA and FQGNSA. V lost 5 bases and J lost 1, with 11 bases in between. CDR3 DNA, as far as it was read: TGTGCCAGCAGCCTCACCGGGGATAACTATGGC. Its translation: CASSLTGDNYG. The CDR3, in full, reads CASSLTGDNYGYTF.

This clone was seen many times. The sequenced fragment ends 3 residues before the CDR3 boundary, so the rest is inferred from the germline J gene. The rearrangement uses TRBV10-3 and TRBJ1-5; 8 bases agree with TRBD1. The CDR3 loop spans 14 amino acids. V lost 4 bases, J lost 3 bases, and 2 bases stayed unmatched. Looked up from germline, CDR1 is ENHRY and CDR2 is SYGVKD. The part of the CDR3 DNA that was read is TGTGCCATCAGTGCGACAGGGGACAATCAGCCC. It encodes CAISATGDNQP. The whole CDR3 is CAISATGDNQPQHF.

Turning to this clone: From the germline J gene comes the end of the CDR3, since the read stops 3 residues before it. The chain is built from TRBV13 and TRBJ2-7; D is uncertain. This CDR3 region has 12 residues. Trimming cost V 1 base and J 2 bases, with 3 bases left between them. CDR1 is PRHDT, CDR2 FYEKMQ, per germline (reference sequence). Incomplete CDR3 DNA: TGTGCCAGCAGCTTAGCCACCTACGAG. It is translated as CASSLATYE. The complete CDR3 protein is CASSLATYEQYF.

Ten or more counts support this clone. CDR3 bases read: TGTGCCAGCAGCTTAGGAGGGGGCCGGAGGGAAAAA. As protein: CASSLGGGRREK. The whole CDR3 sequence is CASSLGGGRREKLFF. The chain carries TRBV7-9 and TRBJ1-4; 7 bases line up with TRBD1. The observed sequence ends 3 residues before the CDR3 terminus, with the missing tail filled in from the germline J gene. Germline loops: CDR1 SEHNR, CDR2 FQNEAQ (reference sequence). This CDR3 has 15 amino acids. Trimming at V came to 1 base and at J to 8 bases, leaving 7 bases not matched to a gene.

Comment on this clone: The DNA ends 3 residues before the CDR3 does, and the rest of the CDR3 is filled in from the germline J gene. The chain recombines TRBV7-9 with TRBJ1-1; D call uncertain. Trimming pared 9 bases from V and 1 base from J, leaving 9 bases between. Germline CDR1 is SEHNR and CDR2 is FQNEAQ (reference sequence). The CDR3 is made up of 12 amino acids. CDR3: CASQSGNTEAFF. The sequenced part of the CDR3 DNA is TGTGCCAGTCAATCAGGGAACACTGAA.

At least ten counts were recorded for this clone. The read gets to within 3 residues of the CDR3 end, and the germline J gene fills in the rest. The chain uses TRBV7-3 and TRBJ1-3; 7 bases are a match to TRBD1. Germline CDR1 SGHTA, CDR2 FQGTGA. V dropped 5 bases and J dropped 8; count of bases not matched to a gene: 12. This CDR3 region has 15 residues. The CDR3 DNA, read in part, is TGTGCCAGCAGCCGATACGGGGGCGACAGGGACACC. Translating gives CASSRYGGDRDT. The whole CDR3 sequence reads CASSRYGGDRDTIYF.

CDR3 region: CASSPAGFDNSPLHF. The CDR3 DNA, read in part, is TGTGCCAGCTCACCTGCGGGGTTCGATAATTCACCC. J is TRBJ1-6 and V is TRBV18; D remains unclear. The CDR3 extends 3 residues past the end of the read, so its final part is completed from the germline J gene. Trimming pared 3 bases from V and 5 bases from J, leaving 11 bases between. The CDR3 sequence is 15 residues long. Germline V gives CDR1 KGHSH, CDR2 LQKENI. Drawing the rest from reference TRBV18 and TRBJ1-6, the complete variable domain is NAGVMQNPRHLVRRRGQEARLRCSPMKGHSHVYWYRQLPEEGLKFMVYLQKENIIDESGMPKERFSAEFPKEGPSILRIQQVVRGDSAAYFCASSPAGFDNSPLHFGNGTRLTVT.

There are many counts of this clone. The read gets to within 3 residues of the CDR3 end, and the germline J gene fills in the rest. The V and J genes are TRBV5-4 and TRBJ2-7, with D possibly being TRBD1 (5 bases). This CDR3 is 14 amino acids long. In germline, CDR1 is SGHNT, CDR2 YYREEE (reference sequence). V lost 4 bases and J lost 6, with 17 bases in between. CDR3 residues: CASSPNLGHGEQYF. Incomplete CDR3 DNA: TGTGCCAGCAGCCCCAACCTTGGACACGGCGAG.

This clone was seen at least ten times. The part of the CDR3 DNA that was read is TGCAGCGTGGTGGAAGGGGGAACTGGAAACACC. Amino acids: CSVVEGGTGNT. In full, the CDR3 reads CSVVEGGTGNTIYF. V is TRBV29-1 and J is TRBJ1-3; TRBD1 might be the D (6 bases). The missing CDR3 end, 3 residues past where the read stops, is filled in from the germline J gene. The ends were cut back, 6 bases at V and 2 bases at J, with 14 bases in the middle. The CDR3 contains 14 residues. Germline V gives CDR1 SQVTM, CDR2 ANQGSEA.

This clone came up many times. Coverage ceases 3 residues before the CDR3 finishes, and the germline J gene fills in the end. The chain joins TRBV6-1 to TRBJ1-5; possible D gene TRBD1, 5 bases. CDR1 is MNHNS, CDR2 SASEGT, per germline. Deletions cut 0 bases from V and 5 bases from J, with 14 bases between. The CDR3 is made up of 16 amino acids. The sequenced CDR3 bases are TGTGCCAGCAGTGAAGCATCTACAGGAGGCTATCAGCCC. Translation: CASSEASTGGYQP. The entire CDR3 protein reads CASSEASTGGYQPQHF.

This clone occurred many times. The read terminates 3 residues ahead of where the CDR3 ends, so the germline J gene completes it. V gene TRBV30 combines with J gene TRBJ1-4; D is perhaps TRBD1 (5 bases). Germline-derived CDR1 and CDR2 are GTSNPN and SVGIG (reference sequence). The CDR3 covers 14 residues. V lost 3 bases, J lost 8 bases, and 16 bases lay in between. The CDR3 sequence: CAWSPAGLGEKLFF. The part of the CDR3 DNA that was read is TGTGCCTGGAGCCCAGCAGGGCTGGGAGAAAAA.

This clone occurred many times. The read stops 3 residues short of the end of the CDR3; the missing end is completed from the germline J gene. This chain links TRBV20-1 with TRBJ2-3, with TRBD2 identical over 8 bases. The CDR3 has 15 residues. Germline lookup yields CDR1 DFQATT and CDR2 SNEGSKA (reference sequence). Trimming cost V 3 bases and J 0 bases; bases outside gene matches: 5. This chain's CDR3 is CSASPTSGSTDTQYF. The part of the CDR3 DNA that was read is TGCAGTGCTAGCCCCACTAGCGGCAGCACAGATACG.

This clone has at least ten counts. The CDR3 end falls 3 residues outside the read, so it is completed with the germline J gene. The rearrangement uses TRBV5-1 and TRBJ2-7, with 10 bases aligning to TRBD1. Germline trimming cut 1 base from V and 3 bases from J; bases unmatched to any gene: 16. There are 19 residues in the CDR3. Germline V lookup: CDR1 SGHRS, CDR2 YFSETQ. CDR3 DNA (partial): TGCGCCAGCAGCTTGCCCAGACAGGGGGCGCCAGTTGCCCTCTACGAG. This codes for CASSLPRQGAPVALYE. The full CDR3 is CASSLPRQGAPVALYEQYF. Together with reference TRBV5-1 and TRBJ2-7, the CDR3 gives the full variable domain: KAGVTQTPRYLIKTRGQQVTLSCSPISGHRSVSWYQQTPGQGLQFLFEYFSETQRNKGNFPGRFSGRQFSNSRSEMNVSTLELGDSALYLCASSLPRQGAPVALYEQYFGPGTRLTVT.

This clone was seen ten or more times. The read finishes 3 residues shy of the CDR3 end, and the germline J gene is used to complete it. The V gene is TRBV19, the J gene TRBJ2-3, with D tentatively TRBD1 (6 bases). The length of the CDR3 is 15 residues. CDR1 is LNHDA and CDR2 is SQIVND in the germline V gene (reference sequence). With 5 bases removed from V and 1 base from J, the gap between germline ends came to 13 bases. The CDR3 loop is CASSPTGKGTDTQYF. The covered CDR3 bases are TGTGCCAGTAGTCCCACAGGGAAAGGCACAGATACG.

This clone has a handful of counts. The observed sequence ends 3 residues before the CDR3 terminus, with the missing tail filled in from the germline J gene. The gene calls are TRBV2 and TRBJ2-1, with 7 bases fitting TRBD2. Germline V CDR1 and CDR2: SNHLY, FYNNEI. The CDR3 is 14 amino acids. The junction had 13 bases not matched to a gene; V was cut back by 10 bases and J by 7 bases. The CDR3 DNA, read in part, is TGTGCCACCTCGTCTGCGGGAGCGGGAAATGAG. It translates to CATSSAGAGNE. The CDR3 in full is CATSSAGAGNEQFF.

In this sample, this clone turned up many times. Partial CDR3 DNA: TGCGCCAGCAGCCAGATAGGGACTAGCGGTAAAGAGACC. Its translation: CASSQIGTSGKET. The whole CDR3 protein is CASSQIGTSGKETQYF. V and J are TRBV4-1 and TRBJ2-5, with TRBD2 matching over 11 bases. The read ends 3 residues early relative to the CDR3; the germline J gene fills the gap. V trimming: 3 bases; J trimming: 3 bases; junction bases outside the gene matches: 6. There are 16 residues in the CDR3. Germline V gives CDR1 MGHRA, CDR2 YSYEKL.